This T cell receptor (beta chain) was identified during a study of blood T cell repertoires in COVID-19. Study in general: The United States, Italy and Spain supplied acute and convalescent COVID-19 samples. PBMCs, B-cell-depleted T cells, or T cells provided the cDNA or gDNA that made up the material.

In the original workflow: Estimated nucleated cell counts came from reference gene primer amplification. This table comes from immunoSEQ multiplex PCR, and its TCRdb copy is limited to in-frame clones, with some not included. The V and J calls and clone size come from that table; D and trimming were worked out from the DNA. The sample yields about 130,000 clones, 75% to 85% seen once. The germline V gene has CDR1 SGHRS and CDR2 YFSETQ. The CDR3 is made up of 15 amino acids. Unmatched junction bases numbered 6, after V lost 3 bases and J lost 2 bases. This chain joins TRBV5-1 and TRBJ2-3, with TRBD1 identical over 7 bases. This receptor was taken from a man in his forties or fifties with active or convalescent COVID-19. The material sequenced was peripheral blood. CDR3 in DNA: TGCGCCAGCAGCTCCACAGGGGTCTACACAGATACGCAGTATTTT. It codes for CASSSTGVYTDTQYF.